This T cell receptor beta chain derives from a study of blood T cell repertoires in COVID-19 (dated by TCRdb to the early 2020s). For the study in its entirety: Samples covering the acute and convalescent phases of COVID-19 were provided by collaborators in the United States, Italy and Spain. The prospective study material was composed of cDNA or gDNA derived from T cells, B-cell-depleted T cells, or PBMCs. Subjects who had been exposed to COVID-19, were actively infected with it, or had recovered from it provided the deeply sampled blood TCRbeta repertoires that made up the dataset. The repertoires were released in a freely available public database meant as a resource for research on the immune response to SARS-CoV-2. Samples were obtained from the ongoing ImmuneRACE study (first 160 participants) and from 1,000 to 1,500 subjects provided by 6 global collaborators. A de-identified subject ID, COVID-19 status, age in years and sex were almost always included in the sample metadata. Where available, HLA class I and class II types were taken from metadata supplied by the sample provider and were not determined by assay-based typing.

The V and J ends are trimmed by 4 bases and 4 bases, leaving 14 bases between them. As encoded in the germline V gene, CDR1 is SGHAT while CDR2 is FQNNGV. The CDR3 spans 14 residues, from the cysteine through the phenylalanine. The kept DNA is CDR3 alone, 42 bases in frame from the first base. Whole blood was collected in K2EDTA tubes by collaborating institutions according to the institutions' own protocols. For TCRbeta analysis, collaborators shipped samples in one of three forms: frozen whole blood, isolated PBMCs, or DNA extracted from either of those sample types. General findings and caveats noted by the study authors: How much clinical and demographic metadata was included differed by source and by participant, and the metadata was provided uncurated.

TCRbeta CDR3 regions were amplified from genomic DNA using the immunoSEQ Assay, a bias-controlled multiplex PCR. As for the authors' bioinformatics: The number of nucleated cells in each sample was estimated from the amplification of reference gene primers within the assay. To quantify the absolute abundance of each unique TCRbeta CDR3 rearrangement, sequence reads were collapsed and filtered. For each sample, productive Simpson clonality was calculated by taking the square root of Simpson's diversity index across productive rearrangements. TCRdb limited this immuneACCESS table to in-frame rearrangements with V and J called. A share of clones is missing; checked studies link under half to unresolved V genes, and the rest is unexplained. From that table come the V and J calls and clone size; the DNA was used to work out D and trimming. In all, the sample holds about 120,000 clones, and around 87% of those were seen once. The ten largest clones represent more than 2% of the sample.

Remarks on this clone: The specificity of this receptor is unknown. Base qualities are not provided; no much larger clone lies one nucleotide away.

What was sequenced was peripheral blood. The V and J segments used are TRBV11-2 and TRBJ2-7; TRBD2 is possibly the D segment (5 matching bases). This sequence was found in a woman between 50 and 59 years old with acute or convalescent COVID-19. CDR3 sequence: CASSSKTKGYEQYF. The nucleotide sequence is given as TGTGCCAGCAGCTCGAAGACTAAGGGTTACGAGCAGTACTTC.